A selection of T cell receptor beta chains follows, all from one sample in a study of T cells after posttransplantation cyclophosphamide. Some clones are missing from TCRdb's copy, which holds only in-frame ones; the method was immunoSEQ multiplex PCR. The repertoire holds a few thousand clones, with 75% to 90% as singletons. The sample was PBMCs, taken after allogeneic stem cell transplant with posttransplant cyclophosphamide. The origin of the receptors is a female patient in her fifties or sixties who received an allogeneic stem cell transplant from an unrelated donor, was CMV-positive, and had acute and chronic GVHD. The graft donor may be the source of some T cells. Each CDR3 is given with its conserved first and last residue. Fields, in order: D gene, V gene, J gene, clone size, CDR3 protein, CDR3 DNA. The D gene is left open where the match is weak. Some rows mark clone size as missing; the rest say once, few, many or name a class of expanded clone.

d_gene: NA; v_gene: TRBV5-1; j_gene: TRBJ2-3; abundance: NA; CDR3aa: CASLDGGGTDTQYF; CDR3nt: TGCGCCAGCCTCGACGGGGGTGGCACAGATACGCAGTATTTT
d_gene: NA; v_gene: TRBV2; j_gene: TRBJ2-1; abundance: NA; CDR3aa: CASSDWTVLWEQFF; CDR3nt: TGTGCCAGCAGTGATTGGACTGTCCTTTGGGAGCAGTTCTTC
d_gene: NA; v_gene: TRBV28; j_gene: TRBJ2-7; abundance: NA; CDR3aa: CASSPQTGTPIYEQYF; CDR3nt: TGTGCCAGCAGTCCACAAACCGGGACACCAATCTACGAGCAGTACTTC
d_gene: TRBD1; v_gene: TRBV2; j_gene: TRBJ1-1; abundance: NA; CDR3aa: CASRGTGSTEAFF; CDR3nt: TGTGCCAGCAGGGGGACAGGTTCCACTGAAGCTTTCTTT
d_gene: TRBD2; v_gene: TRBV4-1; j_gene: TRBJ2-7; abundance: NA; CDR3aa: CASSDTSGGAYEQYF; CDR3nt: TGCGCCAGCAGCGACACTAGCGGGGGGGCCTACGAGCAGTACTTC
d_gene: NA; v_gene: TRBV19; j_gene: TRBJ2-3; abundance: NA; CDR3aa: CASGLRAEVADTQYF; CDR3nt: TGTGCCAGCGGGCTTCGAGCGGAGGTAGCAGATACGCAGTATTTT
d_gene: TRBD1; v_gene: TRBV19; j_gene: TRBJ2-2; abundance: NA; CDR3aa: CASSTGTGGGGELFF; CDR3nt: TGTGCCAGTAGTACGGGGACAGGGGGCGGCGGGGAGCTGTTTTTT
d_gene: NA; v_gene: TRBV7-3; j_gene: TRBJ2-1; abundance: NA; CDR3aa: CASSLVRGLRNEQFF; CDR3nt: TGTGCCAGCAGCTTAGTTAGGGGTCTCCGCAATGAGCAGTTCTTC
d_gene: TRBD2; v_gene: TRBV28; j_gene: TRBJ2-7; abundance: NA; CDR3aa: CASCPGLAAYEQYF; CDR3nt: TGTGCCAGCTGTCCGGGACTAGCTGCCTACGAGCAGTACTTC
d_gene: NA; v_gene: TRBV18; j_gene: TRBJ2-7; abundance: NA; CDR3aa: CASSPQYEQYF; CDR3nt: TGTGCCAGCTCACCTCAATACGAGCAGTACTTC
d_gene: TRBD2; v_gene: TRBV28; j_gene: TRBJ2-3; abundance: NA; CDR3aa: CASSLYAAGGGTDTQYF; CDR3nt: TGTGCCAGCAGTTTGTACGCGGCGGGAGGGGGCACAGATACGCAGTATTTT
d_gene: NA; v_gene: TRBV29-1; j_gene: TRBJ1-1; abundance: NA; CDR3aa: CSVSRGDGTEAFF; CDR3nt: TGCAGCGTTTCAAGAGGAGACGGGACTGAAGCTTTCTTT
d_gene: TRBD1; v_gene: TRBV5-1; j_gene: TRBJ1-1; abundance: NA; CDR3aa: CASSATGGATEAFF; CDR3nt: TGCGCCAGCAGCGCGACAGGGGGCGCAACTGAAGCTTTCTTT
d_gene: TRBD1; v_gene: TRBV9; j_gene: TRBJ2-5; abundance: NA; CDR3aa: CASSVEGQGGETQYF; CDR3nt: TGTGCCAGCAGCGTAGAGGGACAGGGAGGAGAGACCCAGTACTTC
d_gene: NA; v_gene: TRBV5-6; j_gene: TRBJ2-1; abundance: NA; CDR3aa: CASSLGGDPGWGEQFF; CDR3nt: TGTGCCAGCAGCTTGGGGGGAGACCCAGGATGGGGAGAGCAGTTCTTC
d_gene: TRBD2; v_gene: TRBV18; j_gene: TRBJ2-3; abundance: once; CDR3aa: CASSPYSGGARGTDTQYF; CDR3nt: TGTGCCAGCTCACCTTATAGCGGGGGGGCCAGGGGCACAGATACGCAGTATTTT
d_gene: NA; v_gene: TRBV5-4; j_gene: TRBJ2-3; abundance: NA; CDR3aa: CASSLTVPDTQYF; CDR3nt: TGTGCCAGCAGCTTGACAGTCCCAGATACGCAGTATTTT
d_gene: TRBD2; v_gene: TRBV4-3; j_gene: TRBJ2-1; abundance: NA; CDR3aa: CASSHLKGRAYNEQFF; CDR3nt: TGCGCCAGCAGCCACCTTAAGGGGAGGGCCTACAATGAGCAGTTCTTC
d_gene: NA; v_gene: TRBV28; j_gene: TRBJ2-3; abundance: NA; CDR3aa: CASSLRRSTDTQYF; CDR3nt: TGTGCCAGCAGTTTACGGCGGAGCACAGATACGCAGTATTTT
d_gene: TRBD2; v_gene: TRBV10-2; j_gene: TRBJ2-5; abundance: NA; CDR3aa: CASTRVAGVGETQYF; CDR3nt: TGCGCCAGCACGAGGGTAGCGGGAGTAGGGGAGACCCAGTACTTC
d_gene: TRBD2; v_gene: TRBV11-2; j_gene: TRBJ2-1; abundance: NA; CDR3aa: CASSLLAGGWHEQFF; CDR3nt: TGTGCCAGCAGCTTACTAGCGGGAGGGTGGCATGAGCAGTTCTTC
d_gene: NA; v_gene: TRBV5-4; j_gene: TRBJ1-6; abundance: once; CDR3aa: CASSLAVEKNSPLHF; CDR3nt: TGTGCCAGCAGCTTGGCAGTGGAGAAAAATTCACCCCTCCACTTT
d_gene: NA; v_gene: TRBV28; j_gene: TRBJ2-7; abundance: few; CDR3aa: CASSLPGPEQYF; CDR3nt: TGTGCCAGCAGTTTGCCCGGTCCCGAGCAGTACTTC
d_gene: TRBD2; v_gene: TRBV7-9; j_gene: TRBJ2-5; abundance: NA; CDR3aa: CASSLGRGETQYF; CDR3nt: TGTGCCAGCAGCCTCGGGAGGGGAGAGACCCAGTACTTC
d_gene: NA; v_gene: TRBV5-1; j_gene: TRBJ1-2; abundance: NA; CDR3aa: CASSSGISLGLLRDSYTF; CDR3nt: TGCGCCAGCAGCTCAGGGATTTCACTGGGCTTACTGAGGGACAGCTACACCTTC
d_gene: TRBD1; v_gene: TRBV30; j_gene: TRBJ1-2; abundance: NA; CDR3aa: CAWSVQPRDRFNYGYTF; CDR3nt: TGTGCCTGGAGTGTACAGCCGAGGGACAGATTTAACTATGGCTACACCTTC
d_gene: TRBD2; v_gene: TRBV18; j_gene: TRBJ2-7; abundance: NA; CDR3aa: CASSPRSGRLPYEQYF; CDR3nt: TGTGCCAGCTCACCACGAAGCGGGAGATTACCCTACGAGCAGTACTTC
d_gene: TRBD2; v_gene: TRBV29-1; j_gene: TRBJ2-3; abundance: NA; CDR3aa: CSVEGGLADTDTQYF; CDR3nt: TGCAGCGTTGAAGGGGGACTAGCGGACACAGATACGCAGTATTTT
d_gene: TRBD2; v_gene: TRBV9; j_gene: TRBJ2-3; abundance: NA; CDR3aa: CASSFHPGTSDPTDTQYF; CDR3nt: TGTGCCAGCAGCTTCCACCCCGGGACTAGCGACCCCACAGATACGCAGTATTTT
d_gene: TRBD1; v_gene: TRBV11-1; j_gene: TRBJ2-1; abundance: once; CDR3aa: CASSLDRGQYNEQFF; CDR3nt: TGTGCCAGCAGCTTGGACAGGGGGCAATACAATGAGCAGTTCTTC
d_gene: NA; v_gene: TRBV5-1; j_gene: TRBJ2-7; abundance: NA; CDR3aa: CASSPEGAQQYF; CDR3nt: TGCGCCAGCAGCCCTGAAGGGGCTCAGCAGTACTTC
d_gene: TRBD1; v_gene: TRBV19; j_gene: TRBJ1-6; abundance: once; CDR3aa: CASSISRGLPSPLHF; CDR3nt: TGTGCCAGTAGTATCAGCAGGGGGCTACCGTCACCCCTCCACTTT
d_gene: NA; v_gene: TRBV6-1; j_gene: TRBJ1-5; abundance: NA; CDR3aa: CASNAPADSNQPQHF; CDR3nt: TGTGCCAGCAATGCTCCAGCGGATAGCAATCAGCCCCAGCATTTT
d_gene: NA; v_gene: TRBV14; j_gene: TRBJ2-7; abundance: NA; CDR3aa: CASSQVHGGGGEQYF; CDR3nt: TGTGCCAGCAGCCAAGTGCACGGTGGGGGAGGAGAGCAGTACTTC
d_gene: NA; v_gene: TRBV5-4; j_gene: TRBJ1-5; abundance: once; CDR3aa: CASSLGRGQPQHF; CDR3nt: TGTGCCAGCAGCTTGGGGAGGGGCCAGCCCCAGCATTTT
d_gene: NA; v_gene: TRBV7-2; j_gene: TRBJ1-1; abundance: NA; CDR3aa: CASSLLRTEAFF; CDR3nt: TGTGCCAGCAGCTTATTGCGCACTGAAGCTTTCTTT
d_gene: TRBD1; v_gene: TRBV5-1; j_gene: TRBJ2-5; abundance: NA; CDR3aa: CASRDSQETQYF; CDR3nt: TGCGCCAGCCGGGACAGCCAAGAGACCCAGTACTTC
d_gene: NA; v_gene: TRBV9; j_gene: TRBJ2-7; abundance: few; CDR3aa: CASSVTRDSPYEQYF; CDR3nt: TGTGCCAGCAGCGTTACCAGGGATTCTCCCTACGAGCAGTACTTC
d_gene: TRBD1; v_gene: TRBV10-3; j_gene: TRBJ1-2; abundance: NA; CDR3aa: CAINQGQGRRNGYTF; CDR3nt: TGTGCCATCAACCAGGGACAGGGGCGAAGGAATGGCTACACCTTC
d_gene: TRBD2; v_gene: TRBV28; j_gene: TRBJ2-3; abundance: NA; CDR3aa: CASSSGLAGIGGTDTQYF; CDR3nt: TGTGCCAGCAGTTCGGGACTAGCGGGGATTGGCGGCACAGATACGCAGTATTTT
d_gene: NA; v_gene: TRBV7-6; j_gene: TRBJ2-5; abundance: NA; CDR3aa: CASSLGQIQETQYF; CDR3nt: TGTGCCAGCAGCTTAGGGCAGATTCAAGAGACCCAGTACTTC
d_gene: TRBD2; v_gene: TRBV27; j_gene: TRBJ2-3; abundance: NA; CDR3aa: CASSAALAGAPGDTQYF; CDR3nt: TGTGCCAGCAGCGCCGCACTAGCGGGAGCCCCCGGAGATACGCAGTATTTT
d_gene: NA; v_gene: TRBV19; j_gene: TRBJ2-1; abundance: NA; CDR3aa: CASSINRGGGGEQFF; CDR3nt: TGTGCCAGTAGCATAAACAGGGGGGGTGGAGGTGAGCAGTTCTTC
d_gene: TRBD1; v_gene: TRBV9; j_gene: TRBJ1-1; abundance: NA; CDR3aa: CASSEGGDRGNTEAFF; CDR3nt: TGTGCCAGCAGCGAGGGGGGGGACAGGGGGAACACTGAAGCTTTCTTT
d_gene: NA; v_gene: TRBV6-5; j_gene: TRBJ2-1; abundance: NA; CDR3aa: CASSYSHSYNEQFF; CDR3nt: TGTGCCAGCAGTTACTCCCACAGCTACAATGAGCAGTTCTTC